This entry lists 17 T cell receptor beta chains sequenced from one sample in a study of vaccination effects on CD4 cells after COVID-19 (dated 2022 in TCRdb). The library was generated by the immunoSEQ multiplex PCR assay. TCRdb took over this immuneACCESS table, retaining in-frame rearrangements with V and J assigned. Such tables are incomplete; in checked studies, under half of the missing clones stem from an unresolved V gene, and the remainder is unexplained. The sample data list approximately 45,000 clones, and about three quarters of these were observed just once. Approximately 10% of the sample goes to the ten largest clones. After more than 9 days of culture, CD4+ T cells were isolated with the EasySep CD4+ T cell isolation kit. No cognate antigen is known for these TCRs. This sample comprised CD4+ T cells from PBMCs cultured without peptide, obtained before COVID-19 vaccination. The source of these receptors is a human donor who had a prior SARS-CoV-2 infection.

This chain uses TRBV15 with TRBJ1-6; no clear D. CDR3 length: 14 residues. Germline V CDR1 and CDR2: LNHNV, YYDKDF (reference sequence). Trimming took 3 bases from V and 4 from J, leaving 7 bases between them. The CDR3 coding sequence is TGTGCCACCAGCAGTTATTCGTATAATTCACCCCTCCACTTT. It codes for CATSSYSYNSPLHF.

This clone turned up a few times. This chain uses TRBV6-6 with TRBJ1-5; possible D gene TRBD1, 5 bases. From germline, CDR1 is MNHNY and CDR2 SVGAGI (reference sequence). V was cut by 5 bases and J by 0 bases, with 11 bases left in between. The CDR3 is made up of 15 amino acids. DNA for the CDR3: TGTGCCAGCAGTGGGGGGACTCATAGCAATCAGCCCCAGCATTTT. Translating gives CASSGGTHSNQPQHF.

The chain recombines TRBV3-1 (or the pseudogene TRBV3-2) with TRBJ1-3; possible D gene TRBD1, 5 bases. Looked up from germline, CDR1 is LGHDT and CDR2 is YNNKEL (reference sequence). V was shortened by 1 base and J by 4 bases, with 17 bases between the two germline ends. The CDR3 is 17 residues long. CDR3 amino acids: CASSQAGPWMAGNTIYF. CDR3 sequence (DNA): TGTGCCAGCAGCCAAGCGGGACCATGGATGGCAGGAAACACCATATATTTT.

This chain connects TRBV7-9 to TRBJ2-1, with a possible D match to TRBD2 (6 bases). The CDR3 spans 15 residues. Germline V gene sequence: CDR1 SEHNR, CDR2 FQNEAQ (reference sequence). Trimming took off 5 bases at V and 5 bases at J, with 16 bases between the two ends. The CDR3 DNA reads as TGTGCCAGCAGCCCGTGGCGACTAGACAACAATGAGCAGTTCTTC. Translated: CASSPWRLDNNEQFF.

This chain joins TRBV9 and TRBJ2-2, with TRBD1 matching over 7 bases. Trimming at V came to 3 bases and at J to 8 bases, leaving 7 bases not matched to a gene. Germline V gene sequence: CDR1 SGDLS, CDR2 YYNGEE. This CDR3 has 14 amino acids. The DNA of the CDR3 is TGTGCCAGCAGCGATGACAGGGTTTTGGGGGAGCTGTTTTTT. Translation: CASSDDRVLGELFF. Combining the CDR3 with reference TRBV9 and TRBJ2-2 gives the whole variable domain DSGVTQTPKHLITATGQRVTLRCSPRSGDLSVYWYQQSLDQGLQFLIQYYNGEERAKGNILERFSAQQFPDLHSELNLSSLELGDSALYFCASSDDRVLGELFFGEGSRLTVL.

The DNA of the CDR3 is TGTGCCAGCAGCCCCGGGACAGCTGGAAACACCATATATTTT. Its translation is CASSPGTAGNTIYF. The rearrangement links TRBV6-6 to TRBJ1-3, with 7 nucleotides matching TRBD1. Germline V gene sequence: CDR1 MNHNY, CDR2 SVGAGI (reference sequence). The junction had 4 bases not matched to a gene; V was cut back by 6 bases and J by 2 bases. The CDR3 runs 14 residues.

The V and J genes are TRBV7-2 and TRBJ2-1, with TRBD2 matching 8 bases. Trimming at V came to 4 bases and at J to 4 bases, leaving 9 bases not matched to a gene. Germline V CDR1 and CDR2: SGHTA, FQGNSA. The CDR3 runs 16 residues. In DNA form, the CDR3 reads TGTGCCAGCAGCTACCGGACGGCGGGGGGTTACAATGAGCAGTTCTTC. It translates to CASSYRTAGGYNEQFF.

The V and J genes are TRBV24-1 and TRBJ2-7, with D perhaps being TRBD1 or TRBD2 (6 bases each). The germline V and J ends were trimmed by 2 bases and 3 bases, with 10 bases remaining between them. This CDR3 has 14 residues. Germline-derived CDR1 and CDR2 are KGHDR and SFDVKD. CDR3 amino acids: CATSDSGGRYEQYF. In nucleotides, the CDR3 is TGTGCCACCAGTGATTCCGGGGGCCGCTACGAGCAGTACTTC.

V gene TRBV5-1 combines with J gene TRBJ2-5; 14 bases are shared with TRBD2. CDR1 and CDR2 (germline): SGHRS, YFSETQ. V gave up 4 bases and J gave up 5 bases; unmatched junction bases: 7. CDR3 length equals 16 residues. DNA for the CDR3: TGCGCCAGCAGCGAAGGACTAGCGGGGGGCGTGGAGACCCAGTACTTC. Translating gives CASSEGLAGGVETQYF.

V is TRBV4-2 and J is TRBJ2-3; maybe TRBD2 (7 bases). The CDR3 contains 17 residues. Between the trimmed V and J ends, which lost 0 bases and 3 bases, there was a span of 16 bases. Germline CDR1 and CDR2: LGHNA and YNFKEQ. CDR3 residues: CASSQESWGGRTDTQYF. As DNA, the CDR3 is TGTGCCAGCAGCCAAGAGTCGTGGGGGGGCCGGACAGATACGCAGTATTTT.

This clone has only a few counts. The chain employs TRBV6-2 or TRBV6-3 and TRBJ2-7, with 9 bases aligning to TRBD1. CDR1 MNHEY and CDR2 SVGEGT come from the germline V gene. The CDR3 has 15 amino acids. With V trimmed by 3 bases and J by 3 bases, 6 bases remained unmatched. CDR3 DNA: TGTGCCAGCAGTTATCGCCTGGGACAGGGCTACGAGCAGTACTTC. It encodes CASSYRLGQGYEQYF.

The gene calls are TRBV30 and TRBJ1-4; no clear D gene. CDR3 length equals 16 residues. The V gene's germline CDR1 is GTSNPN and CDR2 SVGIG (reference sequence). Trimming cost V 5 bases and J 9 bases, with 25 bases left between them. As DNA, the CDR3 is TGTGCCTGGGGGAGTTCGGGAGGGCTGGAAATCAAAAAACTGTTTTTT. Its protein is CAWGSSGGLEIKKLFF.

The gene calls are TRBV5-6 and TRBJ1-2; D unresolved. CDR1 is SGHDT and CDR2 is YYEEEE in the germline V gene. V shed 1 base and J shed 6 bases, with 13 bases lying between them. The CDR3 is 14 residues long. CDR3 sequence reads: CASSLYRAGDGYTF. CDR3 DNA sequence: TGTGCCAGCAGCTTGTATAGAGCCGGCGATGGCTACACCTTC.

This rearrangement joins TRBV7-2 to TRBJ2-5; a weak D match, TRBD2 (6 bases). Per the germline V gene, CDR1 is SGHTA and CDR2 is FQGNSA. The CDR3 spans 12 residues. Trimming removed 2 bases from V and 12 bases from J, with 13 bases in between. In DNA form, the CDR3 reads TGTGCCAGCAGCTTACGGGCGGGGAAGGAGTACTTC. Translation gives CASSLRAGKEYF. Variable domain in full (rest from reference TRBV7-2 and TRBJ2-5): GAGVSQSPSNKVTEKGKDVELRCDPISGHTALYWYRQSLGQGLEFLIYFQGNSAPDKSGLPSDRFSAERTGGSVSTLTIQRTQQEDSAVYLCASSLRAGKEYFGPGTRLLVL.

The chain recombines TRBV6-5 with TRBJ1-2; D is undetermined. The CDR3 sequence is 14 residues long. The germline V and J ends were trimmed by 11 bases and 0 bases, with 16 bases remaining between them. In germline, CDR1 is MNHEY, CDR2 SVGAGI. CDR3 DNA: TGTGCCTCGATAAGTCGGAGTTCTAACTATGGCTACACCTTC. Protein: CASISRSSNYGYTF.

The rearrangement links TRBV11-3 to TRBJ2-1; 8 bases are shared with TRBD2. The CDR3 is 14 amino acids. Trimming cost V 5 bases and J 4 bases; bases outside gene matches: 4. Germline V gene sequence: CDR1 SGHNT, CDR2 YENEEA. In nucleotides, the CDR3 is TGTGCCAGCAGCCGTAGCGGGACATACAATGAGCAGTTCTTC. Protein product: CASSRSGTYNEQFF.

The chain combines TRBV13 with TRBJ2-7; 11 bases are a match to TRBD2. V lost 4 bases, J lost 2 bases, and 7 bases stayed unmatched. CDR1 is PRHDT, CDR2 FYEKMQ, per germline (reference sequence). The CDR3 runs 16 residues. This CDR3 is CASSSFTSGGAYEQYF. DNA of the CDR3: TGTGCCAGCAGCTCCTTCACTAGCGGGGGAGCCTACGAGCAGTACTTC.